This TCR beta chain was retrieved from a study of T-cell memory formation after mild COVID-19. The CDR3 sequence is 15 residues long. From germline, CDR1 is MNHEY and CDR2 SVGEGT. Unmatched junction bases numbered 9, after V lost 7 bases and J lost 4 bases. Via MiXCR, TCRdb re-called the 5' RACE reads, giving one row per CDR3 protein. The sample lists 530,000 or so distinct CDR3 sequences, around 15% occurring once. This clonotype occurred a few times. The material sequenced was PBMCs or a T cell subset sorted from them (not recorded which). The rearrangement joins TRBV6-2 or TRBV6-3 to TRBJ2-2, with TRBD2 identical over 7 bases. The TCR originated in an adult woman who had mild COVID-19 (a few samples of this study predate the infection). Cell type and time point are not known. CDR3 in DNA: TGTGCCAGCAACGATCCCCGGGAGGTCACCGGGGAGCTGTTTTTT. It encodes CASNDPREVTGELFF.